The clone carrying this TCR beta chain was detected ten times or more. What it binds is not known. Prior to thyroid surgery, none of the patients had received any treatment. This sample is drawn from a study of metastatic and nonmetastatic thyroid tumors. Study-wide background: Peripheral blood and tumor or nodule samples from malignant and benign thyroid patients were compared.

V shed 1 base, J shed 8 bases, and the junction held 8 bases outside the gene matches. Germline V gene data show CDR1 as SGHNT and CDR2 as YYREEE (reference sequence). CDR3 size: 15 residues. In the study's own analysis: Variation in CDR3 across clinicopathological groups served as the basis for constructing a distant-metastasis classifier in papillary thyroid cancer. TCRdb re-called the PCR reads with MiXCR. The V and J calls and clone size come from TCRdb's table, not from the authors' own analysis. The sample carries around 26,000 clones, about 20% recorded once. Broader study findings: Patients with malignant thyroid tumors reportedly had significantly higher TCR beta diversity than those with benign nodules, in blood and tumor.

The sequence was obtained from a female donor with papillary thyroid cancer or a benign thyroid nodule (not recorded which). Some clones in this sample may be carry-over from other donors' samples. Input material: adjacent normal tissue. The chain is built from TRBV5-4 and TRBJ2-1; 8 bases align to TRBD2. The CDR3 DNA sequence: TGTGCCAGCAGCTTGACGGCTAGCGGGTTCTATGAGCAGTTCTTC. Amino acid sequence: CASSLTASGFYEQFF.